This T cell receptor (beta chain) was sequenced in a study of blood T cell repertoires in COVID-19. Some clones are missing from TCRdb's copy, which holds only in-frame ones; the method was immunoSEQ multiplex PCR. Here the sample spans about 260,000 clones, 75% to 90% being singletons. This CDR3 has 13 residues. Trimming removed 2 bases at V and 6 bases at J, with 10 bases between. The receptor's source is a woman under 40 with acute COVID-19. The V and J genes are TRBV12-3 or TRBV12-4 and TRBJ1-2; D may be TRBD1 (6 bases). Sequences were obtained from PBMCs or T cells enriched from blood (not recorded which). The CDR3 DNA sequence: TGTGCCAGCAGTTTACCGGACAGCCATGGCTACACCTTC. Its translation is CASSLPDSHGYTF.